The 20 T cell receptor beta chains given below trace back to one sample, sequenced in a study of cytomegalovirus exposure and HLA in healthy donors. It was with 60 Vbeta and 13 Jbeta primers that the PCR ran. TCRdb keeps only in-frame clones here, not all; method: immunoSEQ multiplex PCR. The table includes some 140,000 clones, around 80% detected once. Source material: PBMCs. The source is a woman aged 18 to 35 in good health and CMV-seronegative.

Here the CDR3 DNA reads TGTGCCTCCCTAGACCGGGACAACGATGAAAAACTGTTTTTT. Residues: CASLDRDNDEKLFF. The rearrangement links TRBV30 to TRBJ1-4, with a weak D call TRBD1 (6 bases). CDR3 length: 14 amino acids. V was shortened by 7 bases and J by 6 bases, with 18 bases between the two germline ends. The germline V gene has CDR1 GTSNPN and CDR2 SVGIG (reference sequence).

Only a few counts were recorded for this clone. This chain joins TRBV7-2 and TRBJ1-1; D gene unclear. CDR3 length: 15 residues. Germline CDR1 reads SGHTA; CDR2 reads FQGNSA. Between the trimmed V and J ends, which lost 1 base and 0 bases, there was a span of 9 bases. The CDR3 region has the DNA TGTGCCAGCAGCTTAGACAGCGGGGTGAACACTGAAGCTTTCTTT. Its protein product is CASSLDSGVNTEAFF. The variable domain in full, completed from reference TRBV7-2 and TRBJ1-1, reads GAGVSQSPSNKVTEKGKDVELRCDPISGHTALYWYRQSLGQGLEFLIYFQGNSAPDKSGLPSDRFSAERTGGSVSTLTIQRTQQEDSAVYLCASSLDSGVNTEAFFGQGTRLTVV.

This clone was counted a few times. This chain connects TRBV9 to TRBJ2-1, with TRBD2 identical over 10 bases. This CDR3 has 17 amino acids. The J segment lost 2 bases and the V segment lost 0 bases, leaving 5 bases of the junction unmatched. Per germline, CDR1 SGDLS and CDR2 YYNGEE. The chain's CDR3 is CASSVASSGSTYNEQFF. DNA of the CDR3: TGTGCCAGCAGCGTAGCCTCTAGCGGGAGCACCTACAATGAGCAGTTCTTC.

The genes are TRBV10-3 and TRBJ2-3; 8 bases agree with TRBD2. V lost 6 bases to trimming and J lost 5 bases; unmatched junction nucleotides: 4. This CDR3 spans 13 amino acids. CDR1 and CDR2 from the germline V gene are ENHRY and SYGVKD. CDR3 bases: TGTGCCATCAGCGGACTAGCCGTAGATACGCAGTATTTT. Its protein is CAISGLAVDTQYF.

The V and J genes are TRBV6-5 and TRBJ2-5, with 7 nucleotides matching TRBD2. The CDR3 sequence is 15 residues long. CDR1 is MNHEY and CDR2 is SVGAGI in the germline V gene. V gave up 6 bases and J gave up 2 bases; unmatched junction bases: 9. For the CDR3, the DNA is TGTGCCAGCAGACTCAGTCCGGGGGGTCAAGAGACCCAGTACTTC. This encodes CASRLSPGGQETQYF.

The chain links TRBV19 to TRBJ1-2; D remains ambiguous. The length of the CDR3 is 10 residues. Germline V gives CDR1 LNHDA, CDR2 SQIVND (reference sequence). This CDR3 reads CTWRRHGYTF. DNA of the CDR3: TGTACTTGGAGGAGGCATGGCTACACCTTC.

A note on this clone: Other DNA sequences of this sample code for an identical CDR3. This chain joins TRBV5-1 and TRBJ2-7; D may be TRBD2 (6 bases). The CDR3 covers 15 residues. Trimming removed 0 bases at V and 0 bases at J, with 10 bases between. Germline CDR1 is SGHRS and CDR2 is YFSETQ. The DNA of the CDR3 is TGCGCCAGCAGCTTGGTGGGCGGGGACTCCTACGAGCAGTACTTC. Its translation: CASSLVGGDSYEQYF.

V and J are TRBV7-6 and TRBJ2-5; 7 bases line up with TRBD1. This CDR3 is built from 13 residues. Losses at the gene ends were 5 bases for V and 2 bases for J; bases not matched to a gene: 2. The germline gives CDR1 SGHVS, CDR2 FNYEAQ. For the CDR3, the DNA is TGTGCCAGCAGCCCGGGACAGCAAGAGACCCAGTACTTC. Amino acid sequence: CASSPGQQETQYF.

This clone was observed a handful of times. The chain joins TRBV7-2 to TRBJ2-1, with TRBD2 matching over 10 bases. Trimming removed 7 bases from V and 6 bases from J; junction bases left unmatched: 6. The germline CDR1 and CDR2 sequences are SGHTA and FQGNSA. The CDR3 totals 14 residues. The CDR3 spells CASTLAGVGNEQFF. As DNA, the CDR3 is TGTGCCAGCACCCTAGCGGGAGTCGGCAATGAGCAGTTCTTC.

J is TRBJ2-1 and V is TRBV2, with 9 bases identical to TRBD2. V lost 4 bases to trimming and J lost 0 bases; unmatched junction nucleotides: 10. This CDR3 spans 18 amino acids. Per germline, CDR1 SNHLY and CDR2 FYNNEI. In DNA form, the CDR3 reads TGTGCCAGCAGTGTCGGGACTAGCTATCATAGCTCCTACAATGAGCAGTTCTTC. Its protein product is CASSVGTSYHSSYNEQFF.

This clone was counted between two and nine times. CDR3 nucleotide sequence: TGTGCCAGCCAGACAGGGTCCGAGCAGTACTTC. As protein: CASQTGSEQYF. The J gene is TRBJ2-7, the V gene TRBV6-5; 7 bases are shared with TRBD1. The junction had 4 bases not matched to a gene; V was cut back by 8 bases and J by 6 bases. This CDR3 spans 11 amino acids. Germline V gene data show CDR1 as MNHEY and CDR2 as SVGAGI.

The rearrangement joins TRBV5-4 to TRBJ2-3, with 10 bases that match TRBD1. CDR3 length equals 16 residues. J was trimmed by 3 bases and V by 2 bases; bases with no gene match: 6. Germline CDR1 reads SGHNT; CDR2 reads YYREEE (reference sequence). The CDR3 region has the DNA TGTGCCAGCAGCTTTAGCTGGGGACAGGGGACAGATACGCAGTATTTT. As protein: CASSFSWGQGTDTQYF.

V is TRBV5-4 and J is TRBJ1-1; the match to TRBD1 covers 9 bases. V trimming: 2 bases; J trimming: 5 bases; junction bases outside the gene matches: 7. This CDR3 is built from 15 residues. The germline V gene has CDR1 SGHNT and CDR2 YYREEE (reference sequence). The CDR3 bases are TGTGCCAGCAGCTTTTTGGGACAGGGTGGGACTGAAGCTTTCTTT. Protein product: CASSFLGQGGTEAFF.

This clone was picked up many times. For the CDR3, the DNA is TGTGCCAGCAGCGACGGTGGCGGGGCCCCCTACGAGCAGTACTTC. Translated, it gives CASSDGGGAPYEQYF. The chain joins TRBV6-5 to TRBJ2-7, with D possibly matching TRBD2 (6 bases). The germline V gene has CDR1 MNHEY and CDR2 SVGAGI. This CDR3 contains 15 residues. The V end was cut by 6 bases, the J end by 2 bases, with 17 bases between.

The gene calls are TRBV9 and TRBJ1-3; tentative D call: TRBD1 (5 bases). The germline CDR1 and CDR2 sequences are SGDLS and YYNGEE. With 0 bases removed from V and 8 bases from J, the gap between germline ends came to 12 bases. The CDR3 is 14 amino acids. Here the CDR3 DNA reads TGTGCCAGCAGCGTAGGGCAGGGCAGGGACACCATATATTTT. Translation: CASSVGQGRDTIYF. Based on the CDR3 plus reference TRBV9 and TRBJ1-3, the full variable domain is DSGVTQTPKHLITATGQRVTLRCSPRSGDLSVYWYQQSLDQGLQFLIQYYNGEERAKGNILERFSAQQFPDLHSELNLSSLELGDSALYFCASSVGQGRDTIYFGEGSWLTVV.

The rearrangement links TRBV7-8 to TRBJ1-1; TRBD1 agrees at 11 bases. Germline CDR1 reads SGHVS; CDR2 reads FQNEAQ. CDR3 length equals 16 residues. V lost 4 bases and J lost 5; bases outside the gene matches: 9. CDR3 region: CASSSQGQGAGTEAFF. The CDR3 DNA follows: TGTGCCAGCAGCTCACAAGGACAGGGGGCTGGGACTGAAGCTTTCTTT.

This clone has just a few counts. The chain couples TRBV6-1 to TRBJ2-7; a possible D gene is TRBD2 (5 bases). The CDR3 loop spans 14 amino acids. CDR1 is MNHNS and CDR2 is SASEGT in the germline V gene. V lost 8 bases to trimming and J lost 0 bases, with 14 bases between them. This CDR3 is CASPAGEGSYEQYF. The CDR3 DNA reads TGTGCCAGCCCCGCAGGCGAGGGCTCCTACGAGCAGTACTTC.

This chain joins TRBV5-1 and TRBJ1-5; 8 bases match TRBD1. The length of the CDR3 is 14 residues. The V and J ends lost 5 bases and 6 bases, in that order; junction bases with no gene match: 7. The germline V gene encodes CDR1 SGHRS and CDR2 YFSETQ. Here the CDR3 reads CASSEGTGTQPQHF. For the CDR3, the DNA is TGCGCCAGCAGTGAGGGGACAGGTACTCAGCCCCAGCATTTT. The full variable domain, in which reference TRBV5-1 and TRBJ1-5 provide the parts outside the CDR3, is KAGVTQTPRYLIKTRGQQVTLSCSPISGHRSVSWYQQTPGQGLQFLFEYFSETQRNKGNFPGRFSGRQFSNSRSEMNVSTLELGDSALYLCASSEGTGTQPQHFGDGTRLSIL.

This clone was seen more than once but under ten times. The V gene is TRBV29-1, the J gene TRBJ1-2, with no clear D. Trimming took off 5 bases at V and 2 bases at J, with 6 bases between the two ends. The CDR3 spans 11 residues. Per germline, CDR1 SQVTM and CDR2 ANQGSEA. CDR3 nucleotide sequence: TGCAGCGTTTATTCCAACTATGGCTACACCTTC. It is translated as CSVYSNYGYTF.

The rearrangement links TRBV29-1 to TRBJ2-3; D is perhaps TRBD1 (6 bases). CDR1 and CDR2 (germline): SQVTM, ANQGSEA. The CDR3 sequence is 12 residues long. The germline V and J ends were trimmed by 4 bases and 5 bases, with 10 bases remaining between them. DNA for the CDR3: TGCAGCGTTGGGACAGATGGAGATACGCAGTATTTT. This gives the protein CSVGTDGDTQYF.